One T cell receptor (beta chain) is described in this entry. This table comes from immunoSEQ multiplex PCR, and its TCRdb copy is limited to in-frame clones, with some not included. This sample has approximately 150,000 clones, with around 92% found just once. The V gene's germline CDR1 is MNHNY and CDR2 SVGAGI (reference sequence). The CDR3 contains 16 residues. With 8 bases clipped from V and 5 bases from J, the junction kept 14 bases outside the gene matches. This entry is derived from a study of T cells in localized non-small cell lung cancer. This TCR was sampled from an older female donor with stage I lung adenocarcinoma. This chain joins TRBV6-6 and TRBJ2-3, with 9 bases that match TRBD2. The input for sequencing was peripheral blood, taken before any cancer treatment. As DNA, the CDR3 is TGTGCCAGCTACAGAATCTTAGCGGGAGATGGAGATACGCAGTATTTT. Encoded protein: CASYRILAGDGDTQYF.